This TCR beta chain is from a study of blood T cell repertoires in COVID-19. Study-wide context: Donors in the United States, Italy and Spain gave samples during acute or convalescent COVID-19. Nucleic acid was either cDNA or gDNA, and it came from T cells, B-cell-depleted T cells, or PBMCs.

In the source study's methods: Estimation of nucleated cell counts relied on the amplification of reference gene primers. Data came from immunoSEQ multiplex PCR; TCRdb stores just in-frame clones and leaves some out. V, J and clone size are taken as reported in that table, and D and trimming were inferred from the DNA itself. In the table there are about 160,000 clones, approximately 90% of which are singletons. The CDR3 contains 14 residues. The germline gives CDR1 SGHVS, CDR2 FNYEAQ. V was trimmed by 4 bases and J by 7 bases, leaving 15 bases between them. The receptor was derived from a man between 18 and 29 years old with acute or convalescent COVID-19. The J gene is TRBJ2-3, the V gene TRBV7-6, with TRBD2 as a possible D gene (6 bases). Sequenced sample: peripheral blood. CDR3 in DNA: TGTGCCAGCAGCTCGATAGTGGGAGGAAATACGCAGTATTTT. This sequence encodes CASSSIVGGNTQYF.